These 24 T cell receptor beta chains were sequenced from one sample in a study of beta chain features in type 1 diabetes. Findings and limits, study-wide: Type 1 diabetes patients had moderately but significantly shorter TCRB CDR3s in all four CD4+ subsets.

Expressed TCRB transcripts were sequenced because the isolated RNA had all been reverse transcribed beforehand. Sequenced by immunoSEQ multiplex PCR; TCRdb stores in-frame clones only, minus some. The table records 550,000 to 850,000 clones, roughly 13% of them present only once. The antigens of these receptors remain unknown. The sequenced sample consisted of naive CD4+ T cells from blood. The source of these receptors is a man aged 18 to 30 with type 1 diabetes.

The genes are TRBV18 and TRBJ1-1, with D tentatively TRBD1 (5 bases). The ends were cut back, 3 bases at V and 6 bases at J, with 11 bases in the middle. Germline loops: CDR1 KGHSH, CDR2 LQKENI. The CDR3 is 13 amino acids. CDR3 sequence: CASSPRGDAEAFF. Here the CDR3 DNA reads TGTGCCAGCTCACCCCGGGGGGACGCTGAAGCTTTCTTT.

This clone came up a few times. The rearrangement uses TRBV18 and TRBJ2-1; D is ambiguous. V lost 3 bases and J 8 bases, leaving 14 bases between the germline ends. From germline, CDR1 is KGHSH and CDR2 LQKENI. The CDR3 contains 14 residues. CDR3 amino acids: CASSPFDKDDEQFF. CDR3 nucleotide sequence: TGTGCCAGCTCACCTTTCGACAAAGACGATGAGCAGTTCTTC.

The gene calls are TRBV19 and TRBJ2-6; D gene uncertain. The CDR3 has 15 amino acids. Germline V gives CDR1 LNHDA, CDR2 SQIVND (reference sequence). The V gene lost 4 bases and the J gene lost 0 bases, with 7 bases spanning the gap. The CDR3 loop is CASSTDNSGANVLTF. In nucleotides, the CDR3 is TGTGCCAGTAGTACCGACAACTCTGGGGCCAACGTCCTGACTTTC.

This clone was seen a few times. The chain carries TRBV4-1 and TRBJ2-5; D might be TRBD1 (6 bases). The V gene lost 3 bases and the J gene lost 1 base, with 12 bases spanning the gap. Germline V CDR1 and CDR2: MGHRA, YSYEKL. This CDR3 has 15 residues. The CDR3: CASSHADRRQETQYF. CDR3 coding DNA: TGCGCCAGCAGCCATGCCGACAGGCGCCAAGAGACCCAGTACTTC.

The rearrangement links TRBV19 to TRBJ2-5, with D perhaps assigned TRBD1 or TRBD2 (5 bases each). Germline CDR1 reads LNHDA; CDR2 reads SQIVND (reference sequence). The CDR3 sequence is 14 residues long. The germline V and J ends were trimmed by 6 bases and 2 bases, with 13 bases remaining between them. The DNA of the CDR3 is TGTGCCAGTAGGGGGACCGCTTCTCAAGAGACCCAGTACTTC. It codes for CASRGTASQETQYF. The full variable domain, with the rest looked up from reference TRBV19 and TRBJ2-5, is DGGITQSPKYLFRKEGQNVTLSCEQNLNHDAMYWYRQDPGQGLRLIYYSQIVNDFQKGDIAEGYSVSREKKESFPLTVTSAQKNPTAFYLCASRGTASQETQYFGPGTRLLVL.

The chain combines TRBV6-5 with TRBJ2-7, with 11 bases fitting TRBD2. The V gene's germline CDR1 is MNHEY and CDR2 SVGAGI. The length of the CDR3 is 15 residues. V gave up 5 bases and J gave up 4 bases; unmatched junction bases: 7. The CDR3 loop is CASSGISGGAYEQYF. In DNA form, the CDR3 reads TGTGCCAGCAGTGGAATTAGCGGGGGGGCGTACGAGCAGTACTTC.

This clone was detected only a few times. The genes are TRBV6-6 and TRBJ2-1; no clear D. Per the germline V gene, CDR1 is MNHNY and CDR2 is SVGAGI (reference sequence). The CDR3 totals 13 residues. Deletions cut 10 bases from V and 4 bases from J, with 14 bases between. In DNA form, the CDR3 reads TGTGCCACCCGCCGGTTCGGGTACAATGAGCAGTTCTTC. It is translated as CATRRFGYNEQFF.

This clone was picked up a small number of times. A junction end diverges from the germline sequence, so it may reflect a read error. The chain links TRBV7-9 to TRBJ1-2; no reliable D call. The CDR3 length is 13 residues. CDR1 and CDR2 from the germline V gene are SEHNR and FQNEAQ (reference sequence). The CDR3, as DNA: TGTGCCAGCAGTTCGACCGGGGATGATGGATACACCTTC. Amino acids: CASSSTGDDGYTF.

V gene TRBV29-1 combines with J gene TRBJ1-6; D might be TRBD1 (5 bases). Trimming cost V 5 bases and J 5 bases, with 10 bases left between them. This CDR3 is 13 amino acids long. Germline V lookup: CDR1 SQVTM, CDR2 ANQGSEA. CDR3 amino acids: CSVRAGNNSPLHF. For the CDR3, the DNA is TGCAGCGTTCGGGCAGGGAATAATTCACCCCTCCACTTT.

As concerns this clone: Other DNA sequences from this sample encode an identical CDR3 as well. This chain uses TRBV30 with TRBJ2-1; either TRBD1 or TRBD2 may fit D (6 bases each). V was cut by 3 bases and J by 4 bases, with 10 bases left in between. Germline lookup yields CDR1 GTSNPN and CDR2 SVGIG (reference sequence). The length of the CDR3 is 13 residues. CDR3: CAWSRGPYNEQFF. CDR3 DNA sequence: TGTGCCTGGAGCCGGGGGCCTTACAATGAGCAGTTCTTC.

This clone was seen only a few times. This sequence joins TRBV5-1 and TRBJ2-1; 10 nucleotides align to TRBD2. The CDR3 totals 17 residues. J lost 2 bases, V lost 4 bases, and 9 bases had no gene match. CDR1 and CDR2 from the germline V gene are SGHRS and YFSETQ. In DNA, the CDR3 is TGCGCCAGCAGCCCTCCCCTGACTAGCGGGCCCTACAATGAGCAGTTCTTC. Translating gives CASSPPLTSGPYNEQFF.

This clone has a handful of counts. The chain is built from TRBV9 and TRBJ2-7; D is possibly TRBD2 (6 bases). The V end was cut by 3 bases, the J end by 1 base, with 11 bases between. This CDR3 has 14 residues. Germline V gene data show CDR1 as SGDLS and CDR2 as YYNGEE. CDR3 sequence reads: CASSAQAGSYEQYF. The CDR3 DNA sequence: TGTGCCAGCAGCGCGCAGGCGGGATCCTACGAGCAGTACTTC.

This clone has just a few counts. The sample carries other DNA sequences with the same CDR3. CDR3 in DNA: TGTGCCAGCTCACCAACCGAGAACACTGAAGCTTTCTTT. Protein product: CASSPTENTEAFF. The chain carries TRBV18 and TRBJ1-1; D gene uncertain. Germline loops: CDR1 KGHSH, CDR2 LQKENI. V gave up 2 bases and J gave up 1 base, with 5 bases separating them. This CDR3 is 13 amino acids long.

The genes are TRBV28 and TRBJ1-5; TRBD1 agrees at 8 bases. V shed 7 bases, J shed 6 bases, and the junction held 11 bases outside the gene matches. This CDR3 contains 15 residues. The germline gives CDR1 MDHEN, CDR2 SYDVKM. The CDR3 spells CASTTQGAGGQPQHF. The CDR3 DNA reads as TGTGCCAGCACCACCCAGGGGGCCGGGGGTCAGCCCCAGCATTTT.

The chain joins TRBV5-1 to TRBJ2-5; 7 positions match TRBD1. In germline, CDR1 is SGHRS, CDR2 YFSETQ. Germline trimming cut 3 bases from V and 1 base from J; bases unmatched to any gene: 6. This CDR3 comprises 15 residues. The CDR3 sequence is CASSSGTGVQETQYF. In nucleotides, the CDR3 is TGCGCCAGCAGCTCAGGAACAGGGGTCCAAGAGACCCAGTACTTC.

This clone was seen a few times. The chain employs TRBV5-1 and TRBJ2-3; D is unclear. Germline V gene lookup returns CDR1 SGHRS and CDR2 YFSETQ. V lost 7 bases, J lost 2 bases, and 5 bases lay in between. The length of the CDR3 is 11 residues. CDR3 DNA: TGCGCCAGCCTTGCCACAGATACGCAGTATTTT. Translating gives CASLATDTQYF.

In this sample, this clone turned up a few times. Here the CDR3 reads CASSQDRTESSYEQYF. DNA of the CDR3: TGCGCCAGCAGCCAAGACCGGACGGAAAGCTCCTACGAGCAGTACTTC. The chain uses TRBV4-1 and TRBJ2-7; D uncertain. CDR1 and CDR2 (germline): MGHRA, YSYEKL. This CDR3 comprises 16 residues. The ends were cut back, 0 bases at V and 0 bases at J, with 12 bases in the middle.

The chain couples TRBV4-1 to TRBJ2-4, with 8 bases that match TRBD1. CDR3 length equals 15 residues. The V segment lost 3 bases and the J segment 7 bases; nucleotides outside the gene matches: 8. In germline, CDR1 is MGHRA, CDR2 YSYEKL. As DNA, the CDR3 is TGCGCCAGCAGCCATCAGGGACAGGCTACGAACATTCAGTACTTC. It encodes CASSHQGQATNIQYF.

The chain recombines TRBV30 with TRBJ2-2, with D maybe TRBD2 (6 bases). The CDR3 is 15 residues long. With 4 bases removed from V and 5 bases from J, the gap between germline ends came to 17 bases. Germline V gives CDR1 GTSNPN, CDR2 SVGIG (reference sequence). The CDR3 protein is CAWTVGGKHTGELFF. The DNA of the CDR3 is TGTGCCTGGACCGTAGGCGGGAAGCATACCGGGGAGCTGTTTTTT.

The J gene is TRBJ2-1, the V gene TRBV2; D is unclear. Trimming removed 6 bases from V and 4 bases from J, with 13 bases in between. CDR1 and CDR2 from the germline V gene are SNHLY and FYNNEI. The CDR3 extends over 14 amino acids. This CDR3 reads CASRWAEQYNEQFF. The CDR3 nucleotides are TGTGCCAGCAGATGGGCAGAGCAATACAATGAGCAGTTCTTC.

The chain recombines TRBV5-4 with TRBJ2-1; 7 bases are a match to TRBD2. Losses at the gene ends were 5 bases for V and 2 bases for J; bases not matched to a gene: 10. The germline CDR1 and CDR2 sequences are SGHNT and YYREEE (reference sequence). The CDR3 totals 16 residues. CDR3 in amino acids: CASSKAGGMTYNEQFF. The CDR3 DNA sequence: TGTGCCAGCAGTAAGGCCGGGGGGATGACCTACAATGAGCAGTTCTTC.

In this sample, this clone turned up a few times. The V and J genes are TRBV2 and TRBJ2-1; TRBD2 might be the D (6 bases). CDR1 and CDR2 (germline): SNHLY, FYNNEI. This CDR3 has 12 residues. V was pared by 4 bases and J by 9 bases, with 10 bases between. The CDR3 DNA reads as TGTGCCAGCAGTGGGGACTCGGCTGAGCAGTTCTTC. Its protein product is CASSGDSAEQFF. Variable domain in full (rest from reference TRBV2 and TRBJ2-1): EPEVTQTPSHQVTQMGQEVILRCVPISNHLYFYWYRQILGQKVEFLVSFYNNEISEKSEIFDDQFSVERPDGSNFTLKIRSTKLEDSAMYFCASSGDSAEQFFGPGTRLTVL.

Remarks on this clone: Other nucleotide sequences from this sample produce the same CDR3. The CDR3 DNA is TGTGCCAGCTCACCTCCGGGCCCCCAAGAGACCCAGTACTTC. It is translated as CASSPPGPQETQYF. The chain carries TRBV18 and TRBJ2-5; D is undetermined. V was shortened by 3 bases and J by 1 base, with 9 bases between the two germline ends. Germline V gene lookup returns CDR1 KGHSH and CDR2 LQKENI. This CDR3 comprises 14 residues. The variable domain in full, with the rest retrieved from reference TRBV18 and TRBJ2-5, is NAGVMQNPRHLVRRRGQEARLRCSPMKGHSHVYWYRQLPEEGLKFMVYLQKENIIDESGMPKERFSAEFPKEGPSILRIQQVVRGDSAAYFCASSPPGPQETQYFGPGTRLLVL.

On this clone: Other nucleotide sequences in the sample specify the same CDR3. The chain employs TRBV30 and TRBJ1-1, with a possible D match to TRBD1 (5 bases). Germline CDR1 is GTSNPN and CDR2 is SVGIG (reference sequence). V was shortened by 3 bases and J by 2 bases, with 10 bases between the two germline ends. The CDR3 spans 13 residues. The CDR3 nucleotides are TGTGCCTGGAGCCCGGGACCTAACACTGAAGCTTTCTTT. Residues: CAWSPGPNTEAFF.